The entry below gives a single TCR beta chain sequence along with its context. The entry originates in a study of cytomegalovirus exposure and HLA in healthy donors. Primers: 60 Vbeta forward and 13 Jbeta reverse. Assay used: immunoSEQ multiplex PCR; TCRdb lists only in-frame clones, some missing. Here the sample spans about 200,000 clones, 75% to 85% being singletons. This CDR3 is built from 15 residues. The germline gives CDR1 LNHDA, CDR2 SQIVND (reference sequence). V dropped 5 bases and J dropped 2; count of bases not matched to a gene: 8. The material sequenced was PBMCs. The rearrangement joins TRBV19 to TRBJ2-7, with 8 nucleotides matching TRBD1. The sequence was collected from a woman aged 40 to 50 in good health and CMV-seronegative. The CDR3 spells CASSPHRDRTYEQYF. CDR3 nucleotides: TGTGCCAGTAGTCCACACCGGGACAGGACCTACGAGCAGTACTTC.